The entry below describes one TCR beta chain. Its antigen is not identified. This specimen comes from a study of T cells expressing NK-cell markers. Germline-derived CDR1 and CDR2 are MGHRA and YSYEKL. This CDR3 is 12 amino acids long. With UMIs, 5'RACE template switching was used to make TCR beta cDNA. TCRdb reprocessed the 5' RACE reads and reports one entry per CDR3 protein, with no DNA. This sample's clone table lists about 150,000 distinct CDR3 sequences. Overall study findings and caveats: It remained uncertain whether the expanded NKG2C+ T cell clones were specific for HCMV antigens.

Sequences were obtained from blood T cells: a sorted CD56 or NKG2C T cell subset, CD4+ or CD8+ T cells, or bulk PBMC T cells (not recorded which). This receptor was obtained from a man younger than 35 in good health. The chain employs TRBV4-1 and TRBJ2-6. CDR3 amino acids: CASSQQKDVLTF.